This is a list of T cell receptor beta chains from one sample in a study of cytomegalovirus exposure and HLA in healthy donors. TCRdb keeps only in-frame clones here, not all; method: immunoSEQ multiplex PCR. The sample lists over 65,000 clones; 79% were seen once. Sequences were obtained from PBMCs. The receptors were gathered from a woman in her 40s in good health and CMV-seropositive. The CDR3 runs from the conserved cysteine through the conserved F or W. A D gene is named only where the DNA matches it firmly. The size field is filled for only some rows; it gives once, few, many or a size class.

CDR3 | DNA | V | size | J | D | length
CASSLGERGYTF | TGTGCCAGCAGCTTAGGAGAGAGGGGCTACACCTTC | TRBV13 | . | TRBJ1-2 | . | 12
CASSPQGTRHTIYF | TGTGCCAGCAGTCCACAGGGGACGAGGCACACCATATATTTT | TRBV28 | . | TRBJ1-3 | TRBD1 | 14
CASSLDREAFF | TGCGCCAGCAGCTTGGACAGGGAAGCTTTCTTT | TRBV5-1 | few | TRBJ1-1 | . | 11
CASSDTAGSLGPGNTIYF | TGTGCCAGCAGTGACACGGCAGGGTCTCTAGGGCCTGGAAACACCATATATTTT | TRBV25-1 | few | TRBJ1-3 | . | 18
CASSMQGSGGYGYTF | TGTGCCAGTAGTATGCAAGGGTCAGGAGGCTATGGCTACACCTTC | TRBV19 | . | TRBJ1-2 | . | 15
CASRGTGTGTGELFF | TGTGCCAGCAGAGGAACCGGGACAGGGACCGGGGAGCTGTTTTTT | TRBV28 | . | TRBJ2-2 | TRBD1 | 15
CASSQEGSQSNQPQHF | TGCGCCAGCAGCCAAGAGGGCAGTCAGAGTAATCAGCCCCAGCATTTT | TRBV4-1 | . | TRBJ1-5 | . | 16
CASLILGMNTEAFF | TGTGCCAGTCTAATTCTCGGGATGAACACTGAAGCTTTCTTT | TRBV19 | few | TRBJ1-1 | . | 14
CAISGQGQGNNEQYF | TGTGCCATCAGTGGACAGGGACAGGGTAACAACGAGCAGTACTTC | TRBV10-3 | . | TRBJ2-7 | TRBD1 | 15
CASSIRQGYLNYGYTF | TGTGCCAGCAGTATCCGCCAGGGATACCTAAACTATGGCTACACCTTC | TRBV27 | . | TRBJ1-2 | . | 16
CASSPDSNTEAFF | TGTGCCAGTAGTCCGGACAGCAACACTGAAGCTTTCTTT | TRBV19 | . | TRBJ1-1 | . | 13
CASSYNTGASNYGYTF | TGTGCCAGCAGCTACAATACAGGGGCCTCTAACTATGGCTACACCTTC | TRBV27 | . | TRBJ1-2 | TRBD1 | 16
CASSGPTENYGYTF | TGTGCCAGCAGCGGCCCGACAGAAAACTATGGCTACACCTTC | TRBV9 | . | TRBJ1-2 | . | 14
CASSLVPPQVWDTEAFF | TGCGCCAGCAGCTTGGTACCCCCGCAGGTTTGGGACACTGAAGCTTTCTTT | TRBV5-1 | . | TRBJ1-1 | . | 17
CASSQQGQTEAFF | TGCGCCAGCAGTCAGCAGGGCCAAACTGAAGCTTTCTTT | TRBV4-1 | few | TRBJ1-1 | . | 13
CASRPRRTYEQYF | TGTGCCAGCAGGCCCAGGCGAACCTACGAGCAGTACTTC | TRBV2 | . | TRBJ2-7 | . | 13
CASTQRSAVSSYEQYF | TGTGCCAGCACCCAAAGGTCTGCGGTTAGCTCCTACGAGCAGTACTTC | TRBV7-8 | . | TRBJ2-7 | . | 16
CASSSLTETRRETGIASYEQYF | TGCGCCAGCAGCTCCTTGACCGAGACAAGGAGAGAGACAGGGATTGCATCCTACGAGCAGTACTTC | TRBV5-1 | . | TRBJ2-7 | TRBD1 | 22
CASSYGAGGGDEQYF | TGTGCCAGCAGCTACGGGGCGGGGGGCGGCGACGAGCAGTACTTC | TRBV7-9 | . | TRBJ2-7 | TRBD2 | 15
CASSVVGQGAYNEQFF | TGTGCCAGCAGTGTGGTGGGACAGGGGGCCTACAATGAGCAGTTCTTC | TRBV28 | . | TRBJ2-1 | TRBD1 | 16
CASSLEVSGNTIYF | TGTGCCAGCAGCCTCGAGGTATCTGGAAACACCATATATTTT | TRBV7-9 | . | TRBJ1-3 | . | 14
CASSSPPDREGTQYF | TGTGCCAGCAGCTCACCCCCGGACAGGGAAGGGACCCAGTACTTC | TRBV7-9 | once | TRBJ2-5 | TRBD1 | 15
CASSPLAVYNEQFF | TGTGCCAGCAGTCCCCTAGCGGTTTACAATGAGCAGTTCTTC | TRBV27 | few | TRBJ2-1 | TRBD2 | 14
CASLQGLQETQYF | TGTGCCAGTTTACAGGGCCTCCAAGAGACCCAGTACTTC | TRBV18 | . | TRBJ2-5 | . | 13
CASSKVRGGTEAFF | TGTGCCAGCAGCAAAGTTAGGGGTGGGACTGAAGCTTTCTTT | TRBV21-1 | . | TRBJ1-1 | . | 14
CASSPSPGGNEQYF | TGTGCCAGCTCACCATCCCCAGGGGGGAACGAGCAGTACTTC | TRBV18 | few | TRBJ2-7 | . | 14
CASSSLTGALHEQYF | TGTGCCAGCAGCTCCCTGACAGGGGCCCTACACGAGCAGTACTTC | TRBV13 | once | TRBJ2-7 | TRBD1 | 15
CASNLASDTQYF | TGTGCCAGCAACTTAGCCTCGGATACGCAGTATTTT | TRBV7-8 | . | TRBJ2-3 | . | 12
CASSLTGWETQYF | TGTGCCAGCAGTCTGACAGGGTGGGAGACCCAGTACTTC | TRBV6-1 | . | TRBJ2-5 | TRBD1 | 13
CASSLSPAGRTEAFF | TGTGCCAGCAGCTTATCCCCGGCGGGTCGAACTGAAGCTTTCTTT | TRBV7-8 | . | TRBJ1-1 | . | 15